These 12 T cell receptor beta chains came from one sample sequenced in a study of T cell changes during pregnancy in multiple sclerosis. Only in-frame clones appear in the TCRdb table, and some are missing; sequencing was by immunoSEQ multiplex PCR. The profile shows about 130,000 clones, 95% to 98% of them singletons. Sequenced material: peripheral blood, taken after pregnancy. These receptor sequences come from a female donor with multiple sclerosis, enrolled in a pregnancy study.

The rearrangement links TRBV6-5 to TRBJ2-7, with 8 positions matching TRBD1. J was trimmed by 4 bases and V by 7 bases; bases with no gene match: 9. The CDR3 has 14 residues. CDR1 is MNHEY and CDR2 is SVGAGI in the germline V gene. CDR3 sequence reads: CASKAGTGGYEQYF. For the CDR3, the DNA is TGTGCCAGCAAGGCGGGTACAGGGGGTTACGAGCAGTACTTC.

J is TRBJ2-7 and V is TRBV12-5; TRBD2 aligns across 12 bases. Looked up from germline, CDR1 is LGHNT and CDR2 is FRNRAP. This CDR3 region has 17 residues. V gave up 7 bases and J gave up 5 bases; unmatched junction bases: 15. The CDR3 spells CASDRPGQLAGGHEQYF. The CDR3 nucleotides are TGTGCTAGTGATCGTCCAGGCCAACTAGCGGGAGGCCACGAGCAGTACTTC.

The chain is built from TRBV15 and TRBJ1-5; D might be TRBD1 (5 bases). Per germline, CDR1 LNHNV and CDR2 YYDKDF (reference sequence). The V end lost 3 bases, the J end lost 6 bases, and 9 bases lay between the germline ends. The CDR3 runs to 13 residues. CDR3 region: CATSRGGSQPQHF. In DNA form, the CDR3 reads TGTGCCACCAGCAGGGGGGGTAGTCAGCCCCAGCATTTT.

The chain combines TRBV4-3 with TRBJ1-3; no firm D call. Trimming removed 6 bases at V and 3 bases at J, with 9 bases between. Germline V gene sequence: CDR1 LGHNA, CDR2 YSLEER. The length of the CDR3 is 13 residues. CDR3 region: CASSYGVGNTIYF. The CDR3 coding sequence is TGCGCCAGCAGTTACGGGGTTGGAAACACCATATATTTT.

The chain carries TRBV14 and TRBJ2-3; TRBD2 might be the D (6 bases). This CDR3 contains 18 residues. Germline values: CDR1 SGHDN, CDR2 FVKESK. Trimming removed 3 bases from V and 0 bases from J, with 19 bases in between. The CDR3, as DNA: TGTGCCAGCAGCCAGGTCTTACCGGGGGTTGGAAGCACAGATACGCAGTATTTT. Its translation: CASSQVLPGVGSTDTQYF.

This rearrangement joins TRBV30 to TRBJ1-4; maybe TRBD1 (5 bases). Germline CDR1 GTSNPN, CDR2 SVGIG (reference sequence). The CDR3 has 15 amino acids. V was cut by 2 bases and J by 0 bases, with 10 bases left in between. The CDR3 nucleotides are TGTGCCTGGAGTCTTACAGGCGCAACTAATGAAAAACTGTTTTTT. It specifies CAWSLTGATNEKLFF.

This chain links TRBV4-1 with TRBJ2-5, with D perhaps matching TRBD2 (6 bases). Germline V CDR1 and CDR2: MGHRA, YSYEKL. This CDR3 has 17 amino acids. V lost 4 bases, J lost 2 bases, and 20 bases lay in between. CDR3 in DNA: TGCGCCAGCAGCCCCATTGAGGGACTGGAACATCAAGAGACCCAGTACTTC. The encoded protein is CASSPIEGLEHQETQYF.

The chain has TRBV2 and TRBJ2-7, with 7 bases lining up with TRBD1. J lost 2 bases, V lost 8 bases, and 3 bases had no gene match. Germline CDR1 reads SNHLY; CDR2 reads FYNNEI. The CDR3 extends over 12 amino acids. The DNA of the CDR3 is TGTGCCAGCGACAGGGATACCTACGAGCAGTACTTC. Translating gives CASDRDTYEQYF.

CDR3 nucleotide sequence: TGTGCCAGCAGCCGTGTTCGAGGTAACGAGCAGTACTTC. Translating it yields CASSRVRGNEQYF. The V gene is TRBV5-6, the J gene TRBJ2-7; D call uncertain. CDR1 and CDR2 (germline): SGHDT, YYEEEE. With 4 bases removed from V and 5 bases from J, the gap between germline ends came to 13 bases. This CDR3 is 13 amino acids long.

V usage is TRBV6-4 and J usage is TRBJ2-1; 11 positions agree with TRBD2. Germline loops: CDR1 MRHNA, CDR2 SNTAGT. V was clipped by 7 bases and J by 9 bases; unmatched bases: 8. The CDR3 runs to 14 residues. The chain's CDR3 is CASTALAGVGEQFF. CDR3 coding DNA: TGTGCCAGCACGGCACTAGCGGGAGTCGGTGAGCAGTTCTTC.

CDR3 region: CASSLFGDTEAFF. The CDR3 DNA follows: TGTGCCAGCAGCTTATTTGGAGACACTGAAGCTTTCTTT. This rearrangement joins TRBV7-3 to TRBJ1-1; D is undetermined. V lost 2 bases and J 3 bases, leaving 7 bases between the germline ends. The CDR3 loop spans 13 amino acids. Germline lookup yields CDR1 SGHTA and CDR2 FQGTGA.

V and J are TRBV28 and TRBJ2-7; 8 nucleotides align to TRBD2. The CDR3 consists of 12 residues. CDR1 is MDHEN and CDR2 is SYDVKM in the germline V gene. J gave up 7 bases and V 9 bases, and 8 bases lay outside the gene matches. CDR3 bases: TGTGCCAGTCAAACCCGGGGGGGAGAGCAGTACTTC. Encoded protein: CASQTRGGEQYF.